This T cell receptor beta chain was recovered during a study of blood T cells in healthy people across ages. General observations from the study: Per-million-T-cell TCR beta diversity fell roughly linearly with age.

Healthy Caucasian individuals from Russia aged about 6 to 95 served as donors. Drawn from each donor were around 9.1 milliliters of peripheral blood. CDR3 size: 12 residues. Germline CDR1 reads DFQATT; CDR2 reads SNEGSKA (reference sequence). V shed 6 bases and J 9 bases; nucleotides not matched to a gene: 8. Worth noting for this clonotype: Its specificity is unknown.

A second PCR of 7 to 11 cycles used a sample-barcoded 5' primer and a J-beta primer mix. TCRdb re-called the 5' RACE reads through MiXCR, storing one row per CDR3 protein. This sample yields hundreds of thousands of distinct CDR3 sequences, of which over 45% are seen a single time; 30% to 40% belongs to the top ten. The clonotype was recovered from a woman aged 60 to 75 in good health. The sequencing sample was made of blood. V and J are TRBV20-1 and TRBJ2-1; TRBD1 matches 7 bases. The chain's CDR3 is CSAGQAGSEQFF. For the CDR3, the DNA is TGCAGTGCAGGACAGGCTGGGTCTGAGCAGTTCTTC.